This record covers a single T cell receptor beta chain. These data are taken from a study of blood T cell repertoires in COVID-19. Study-wide background: Collection of acute and convalescent COVID-19 samples took place in the United States, Italy and Spain. PBMCs, B-cell-depleted T cells, or T cells provided the cDNA or gDNA that made up the material.

The CDR3 totals 14 residues. V lost 4 bases and J lost 7; bases outside the gene matches: 6. Looked up from germline, CDR1 is LNHDA and CDR2 is SQIVND (reference sequence). Source study methods: How many nucleated cells were present was estimated from reference gene primer amplification. Here immunoSEQ multiplex PCR was the method, and the copy in TCRdb shows in-frame clones only, minus some. D and trimming were read from the DNA, whereas the V and J calls and clone size are those reported in that table. The profile covers roughly 240,000 clones, with approximately 83% appearing a single time and 3% taken by the ten largest.

What was sequenced was peripheral blood. The chain is built from TRBV19 and TRBJ1-5; 8 nucleotides align to TRBD1. The source is a young woman who had recovered from COVID-19. CDR3 amino acids: CASSTQGAGQPQHF. CDR3 nucleotide sequence: TGTGCCAGTAGTACGCAGGGGGCCGGACAGCCCCAGCATTTT. The whole variable domain, filled in from reference TRBV19 and TRBJ1-5, reads DGGITQSPKYLFRKEGQNVTLSCEQNLNHDAMYWYRQDPGQGLRLIYYSQIVNDFQKGDIAEGYSVSREKKESFPLTVTSAQKNPTAFYLCASSTQGAGQPQHFGDGTRLSIL.